Here is one T cell receptor (beta chain) with its context. As yet, its antigen is unknown. Trimming cost V 4 bases and J 8 bases, with 11 bases left between them. The CDR3 runs 11 residues. Germline CDR1 SQVTM, CDR2 ANQGSEA. The sample is drawn from a study of blood T cells in healthy people across ages. Study-level background: Researchers report that template switching captured about one barcoded beta molecule per two T cells. Study outcomes and limitations: Older age went with lower TCR beta diversity per million T cells, in a roughly linear way. Observed TCR beta diversity showed a strong correlation with the percentage of naive T cells as measured by flow cytometry.

Through a sample-barcoded 5' primer and a J-beta primer mix, a second PCR was run for about 7 to 12 cycles. Every single cDNA molecule received a tag from a template-switch adaptor with 12 random nucleotides. TCRdb re-called the 5' RACE reads through MiXCR, storing one row per CDR3 protein. The sample yields some 1.8 million distinct CDR3 sequences, about two fifths seen once. The TCR sequence derives from a human donor in good health. Sequencing was carried out using blood. The chain joins TRBV29-1 to TRBJ1-2; D is unresolved. The CDR3 bases are TGCAGCGTTGGGGAACGGAGCGGCTACACCTTC. Residues: CSVGERSGYTF.